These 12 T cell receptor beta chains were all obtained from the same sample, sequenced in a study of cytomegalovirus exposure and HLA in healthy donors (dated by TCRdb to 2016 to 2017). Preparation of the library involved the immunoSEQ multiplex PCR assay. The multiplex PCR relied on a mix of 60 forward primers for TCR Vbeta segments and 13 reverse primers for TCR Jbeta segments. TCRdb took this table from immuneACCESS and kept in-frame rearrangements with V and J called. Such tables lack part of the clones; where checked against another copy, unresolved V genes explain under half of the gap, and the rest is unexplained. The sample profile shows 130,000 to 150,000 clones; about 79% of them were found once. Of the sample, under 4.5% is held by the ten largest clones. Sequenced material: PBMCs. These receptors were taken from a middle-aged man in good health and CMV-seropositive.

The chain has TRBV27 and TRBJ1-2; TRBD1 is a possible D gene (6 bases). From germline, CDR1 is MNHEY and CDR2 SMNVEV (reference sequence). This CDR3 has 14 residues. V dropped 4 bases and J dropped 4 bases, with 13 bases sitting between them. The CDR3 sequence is CASSSWGGFYGYTF. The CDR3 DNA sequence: TGTGCCAGCAGTTCGTGGGGGGGCTTCTATGGCTACACCTTC.

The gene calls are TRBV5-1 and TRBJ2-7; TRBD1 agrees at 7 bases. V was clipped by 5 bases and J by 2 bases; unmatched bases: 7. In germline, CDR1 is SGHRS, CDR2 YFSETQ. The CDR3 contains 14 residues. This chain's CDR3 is CASRQNTGAYEQYF. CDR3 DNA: TGCGCCAGCAGACAGAACACAGGGGCCTACGAGCAGTACTTC.

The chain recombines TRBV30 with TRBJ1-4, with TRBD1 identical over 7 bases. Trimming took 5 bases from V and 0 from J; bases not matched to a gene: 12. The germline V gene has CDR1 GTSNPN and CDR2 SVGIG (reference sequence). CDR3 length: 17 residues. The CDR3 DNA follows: TGTGCCTGGGGTCACCCAGGGGGTTCGTCAACTAATGAAAAACTGTTTTTT. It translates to CAWGHPGGSSTNEKLFF.

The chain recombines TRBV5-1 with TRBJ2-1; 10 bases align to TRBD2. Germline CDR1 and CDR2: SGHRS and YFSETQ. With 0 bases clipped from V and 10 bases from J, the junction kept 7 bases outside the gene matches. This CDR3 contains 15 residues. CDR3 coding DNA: TGCGCCAGCAGCTTGGGGGACCTAGCGGGGGACGAGCAGTTCTTC. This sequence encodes CASSLGDLAGDEQFF.

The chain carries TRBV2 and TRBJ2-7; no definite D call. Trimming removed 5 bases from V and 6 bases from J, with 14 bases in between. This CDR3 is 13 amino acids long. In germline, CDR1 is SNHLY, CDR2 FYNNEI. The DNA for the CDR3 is TGTGCCAGCAGTCAATCGCGGATTTCCGAGCAGTACTTC. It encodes CASSQSRISEQYF.

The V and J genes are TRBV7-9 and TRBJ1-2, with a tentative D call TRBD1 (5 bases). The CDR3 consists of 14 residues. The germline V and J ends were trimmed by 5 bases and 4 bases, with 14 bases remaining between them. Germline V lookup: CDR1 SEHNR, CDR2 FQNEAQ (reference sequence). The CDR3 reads CASSLSGGGYGYTF. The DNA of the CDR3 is TGTGCCAGCAGCCTCTCGGGGGGGGGCTATGGCTACACCTTC.

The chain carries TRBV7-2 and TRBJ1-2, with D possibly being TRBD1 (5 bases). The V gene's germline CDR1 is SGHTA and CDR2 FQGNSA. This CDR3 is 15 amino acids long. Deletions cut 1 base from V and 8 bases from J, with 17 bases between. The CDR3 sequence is CASSLDLGDRPGYTF. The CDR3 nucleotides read TGTGCCAGCAGCTTAGATTTAGGGGATCGACCAGGCTACACCTTC.

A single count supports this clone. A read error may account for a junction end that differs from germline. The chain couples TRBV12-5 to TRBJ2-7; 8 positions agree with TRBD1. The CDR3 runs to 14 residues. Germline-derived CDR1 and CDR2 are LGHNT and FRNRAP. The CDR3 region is CVSGFGGQGAEQYF. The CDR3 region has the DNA TGTGTTAGTGGTTTTGGCGGACAGGGAGCCGAGCAGTACTTC. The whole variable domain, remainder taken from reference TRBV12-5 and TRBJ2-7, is DARVTQTPRHKVTEMGQEVTMRCQPILGHNTVFWYRQTMMQGLELLAYFRNRAPLDDSGMPKDRFSAEMPDATLATLKIQPSEPRDSAVYFCVSGFGGQGAEQYFGPGTRLTVT.

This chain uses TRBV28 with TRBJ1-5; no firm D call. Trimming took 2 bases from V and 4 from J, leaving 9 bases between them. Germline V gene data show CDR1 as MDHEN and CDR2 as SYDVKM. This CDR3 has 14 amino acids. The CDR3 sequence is CASSLLLRNQPQHF. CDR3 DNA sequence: TGTGCCAGCAGTTTACTGCTGCGGAATCAGCCCCAGCATTTT. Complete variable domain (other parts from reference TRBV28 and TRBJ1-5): DVKVTQSSRYLVKRTGEKVFLECVQDMDHENMFWYRQDPGLGLRLIYFSYDVKMKEKGDIPEGYSVSREKKERFSLILESASTNQTSMYLCASSLLLRNQPQHFGDGTRLSIL.

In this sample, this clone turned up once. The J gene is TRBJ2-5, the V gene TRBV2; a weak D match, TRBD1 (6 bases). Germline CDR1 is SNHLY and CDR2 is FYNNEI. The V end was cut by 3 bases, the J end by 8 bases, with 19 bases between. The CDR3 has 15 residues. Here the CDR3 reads CASSEGAGPVATQYF. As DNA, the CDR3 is TGTGCCAGCAGTGAGGGGGCAGGCCCGGTGGCCACCCAGTACTTC. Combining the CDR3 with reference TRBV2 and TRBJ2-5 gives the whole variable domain EPEVTQTPSHQVTQMGQEVILRCVPISNHLYFYWYRQILGQKVEFLVSFYNNEISEKSEIFDDQFSVERPDGSNFTLKIRSTKLEDSAMYFCASSEGAGPVATQYFGPGTRLLVL.

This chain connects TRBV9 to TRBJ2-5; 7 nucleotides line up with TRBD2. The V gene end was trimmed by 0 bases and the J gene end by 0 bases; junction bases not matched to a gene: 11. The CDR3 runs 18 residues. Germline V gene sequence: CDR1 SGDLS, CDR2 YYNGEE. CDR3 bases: TGTGCCAGCAGCGTAGGTCGAAGCGGGGAAATGTACCAAGAGACCCAGTACTTC. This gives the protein CASSVGRSGEMYQETQYF.

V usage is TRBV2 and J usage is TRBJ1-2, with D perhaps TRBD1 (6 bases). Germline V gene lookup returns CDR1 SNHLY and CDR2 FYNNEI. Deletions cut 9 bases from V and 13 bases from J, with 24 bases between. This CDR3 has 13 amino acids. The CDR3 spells CARRSGTRGPSTF. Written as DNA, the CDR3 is TGTGCCAGGCGTAGCGGGACAAGGGGTCCGTCCACCTTC.